The rows below give T cell receptor beta chains drawn from one sample of a study of T cells in Graves' hyperthyroidism and ophthalmopathy. One entry per CDR3 protein results from TCRdb running MiXCR on the multiplex PCR reads. The sample consists of roughly 710,000 distinct CDR3 sequences, roughly a third of them appearing once. Specimen: blood. Receptors were obtained from a woman in her thirties or forties with Graves' hyperthyroidism. Each CDR3 is given with its conserved first and last residue. A D gene is named only where the DNA matches it firmly. Not all rows give a size; the values are once, few, many and, for expanded clones, a class.

few	TRBV7-2	TRBJ2-7	TRBD1	CASSPLGQGANEQYF	TGTGCCAGCAGCCCTTTAGGGCAGGGGGCGAACGAGCAGTACTTC
many	TRBV29-1	TRBJ1-1	TRBD1	CSVDETGDTEAFF	TGCAGCGTTGACGAGACAGGGGACACTGAAGCTTTCTTT
.	TRBV9	TRBJ2-2	TRBD2	CASSVEGGDTGELFF	TGTGCCAGCAGCGTAGAGGGAGGGGACACCGGGGAGCTGTTTTTT
.	TRBV7-9	TRBJ2-7	TRBD1	CASSQDWDRVHEQYF	TGTGCCAGCAGCCAAGATTGGGACAGGGTCCACGAGCAGTACTTC
.	TRBV19	TRBJ1-5	TRBD1	CASSTQGAFNQPQHF	TGTGCCAGTAGCACACAGGGGGCCTTCAATCAGCCCCAGCATTTT
many	TRBV2	TRBJ2-7	.	CASRDLGNYEQYF	TGTGCCAGCAGGGACCTCGGGAACTACGAGCAGTACTTC
few	TRBV7-2	TRBJ1-3	TRBD1	CASSAPGQGARGNTIYF	TGTGCCAGCAGCGCCCCGGGACAGGGGGCGAGGGGAAACACCATATATTTT
.	TRBV5-1	TRBJ1-4	.	CASSLTGGEKLFF	TGCGCCAGCAGCCTCACGGGGGGTGAAAAACTGTTTTTT
.	TRBV6-5	TRBJ1-2	TRBD1	CASSSHNTGDYGYTF	TGTGCCAGCAGTTCCCACAATACAGGGGATTATGGCTACACCTTC
many	TRBV7-2	TRBJ1-1	.	CASSLQSGGYTEAFF	TGTGCCAGCAGCTTACAGAGCGGGGGTTACACTGAAGCTTTCTTT
.	TRBV11-2	TRBJ2-5	.	CASSDRDF	TGTGCCAGCAGCGACCGGGACTTC
few	TRBV6-5	TRBJ2-7	.	CASSYFRGYPYEQYF	TGTGCCAGCAGTTACTTTAGGGGTTATCCCTACGAGCAGTACTTC
.	TRBV6-1	TRBJ1-1	.	CASSQPLTGWPEAFF	TGTGCCAGCAGCCAACCTTTAACAGGGTGGCCTGAAGCTTTCTTT